This T cell receptor beta chain was recorded in a study of control samples from healthy donors and cancer patients. Profiling relied on immunoSEQ multiplex PCR, and the TCRdb table lists in-frame clones only, not all of them. The data show around 140,000 clones, with more than 85% seen just once and approximately 3.4% held by the top ten. The TCR originated in a man between 25 and 39 years old in good health. Sample: blood.

In DNA, the CDR3 is TGTGCCAGCAGCTTAGAAGGAGCGGGGCTTATCTACGAGCAGTACTTC. This translates into CASSLEGAGLIYEQYF. The chain joins TRBV7-9 to TRBJ2-7; 7 nucleotides agree with TRBD2. Germline lookup yields CDR1 SEHNR and CDR2 FQNEAQ (reference sequence). With V trimmed by 1 base and J by 3 bases, 9 bases remained unmatched. The CDR3 covers 16 residues. The whole variable domain, remainder taken from reference TRBV7-9 and TRBJ2-7, is DTGVSQNPRHKITKRGQNVTFRCDPISEHNRLYWYRQTLGQGPEFLTYFQNEAQLEKSRLLSDRFSAERPKGSFSTLEIQRTEQGDSAMYLCASSLEGAGLIYEQYFGPGTRLTVT.